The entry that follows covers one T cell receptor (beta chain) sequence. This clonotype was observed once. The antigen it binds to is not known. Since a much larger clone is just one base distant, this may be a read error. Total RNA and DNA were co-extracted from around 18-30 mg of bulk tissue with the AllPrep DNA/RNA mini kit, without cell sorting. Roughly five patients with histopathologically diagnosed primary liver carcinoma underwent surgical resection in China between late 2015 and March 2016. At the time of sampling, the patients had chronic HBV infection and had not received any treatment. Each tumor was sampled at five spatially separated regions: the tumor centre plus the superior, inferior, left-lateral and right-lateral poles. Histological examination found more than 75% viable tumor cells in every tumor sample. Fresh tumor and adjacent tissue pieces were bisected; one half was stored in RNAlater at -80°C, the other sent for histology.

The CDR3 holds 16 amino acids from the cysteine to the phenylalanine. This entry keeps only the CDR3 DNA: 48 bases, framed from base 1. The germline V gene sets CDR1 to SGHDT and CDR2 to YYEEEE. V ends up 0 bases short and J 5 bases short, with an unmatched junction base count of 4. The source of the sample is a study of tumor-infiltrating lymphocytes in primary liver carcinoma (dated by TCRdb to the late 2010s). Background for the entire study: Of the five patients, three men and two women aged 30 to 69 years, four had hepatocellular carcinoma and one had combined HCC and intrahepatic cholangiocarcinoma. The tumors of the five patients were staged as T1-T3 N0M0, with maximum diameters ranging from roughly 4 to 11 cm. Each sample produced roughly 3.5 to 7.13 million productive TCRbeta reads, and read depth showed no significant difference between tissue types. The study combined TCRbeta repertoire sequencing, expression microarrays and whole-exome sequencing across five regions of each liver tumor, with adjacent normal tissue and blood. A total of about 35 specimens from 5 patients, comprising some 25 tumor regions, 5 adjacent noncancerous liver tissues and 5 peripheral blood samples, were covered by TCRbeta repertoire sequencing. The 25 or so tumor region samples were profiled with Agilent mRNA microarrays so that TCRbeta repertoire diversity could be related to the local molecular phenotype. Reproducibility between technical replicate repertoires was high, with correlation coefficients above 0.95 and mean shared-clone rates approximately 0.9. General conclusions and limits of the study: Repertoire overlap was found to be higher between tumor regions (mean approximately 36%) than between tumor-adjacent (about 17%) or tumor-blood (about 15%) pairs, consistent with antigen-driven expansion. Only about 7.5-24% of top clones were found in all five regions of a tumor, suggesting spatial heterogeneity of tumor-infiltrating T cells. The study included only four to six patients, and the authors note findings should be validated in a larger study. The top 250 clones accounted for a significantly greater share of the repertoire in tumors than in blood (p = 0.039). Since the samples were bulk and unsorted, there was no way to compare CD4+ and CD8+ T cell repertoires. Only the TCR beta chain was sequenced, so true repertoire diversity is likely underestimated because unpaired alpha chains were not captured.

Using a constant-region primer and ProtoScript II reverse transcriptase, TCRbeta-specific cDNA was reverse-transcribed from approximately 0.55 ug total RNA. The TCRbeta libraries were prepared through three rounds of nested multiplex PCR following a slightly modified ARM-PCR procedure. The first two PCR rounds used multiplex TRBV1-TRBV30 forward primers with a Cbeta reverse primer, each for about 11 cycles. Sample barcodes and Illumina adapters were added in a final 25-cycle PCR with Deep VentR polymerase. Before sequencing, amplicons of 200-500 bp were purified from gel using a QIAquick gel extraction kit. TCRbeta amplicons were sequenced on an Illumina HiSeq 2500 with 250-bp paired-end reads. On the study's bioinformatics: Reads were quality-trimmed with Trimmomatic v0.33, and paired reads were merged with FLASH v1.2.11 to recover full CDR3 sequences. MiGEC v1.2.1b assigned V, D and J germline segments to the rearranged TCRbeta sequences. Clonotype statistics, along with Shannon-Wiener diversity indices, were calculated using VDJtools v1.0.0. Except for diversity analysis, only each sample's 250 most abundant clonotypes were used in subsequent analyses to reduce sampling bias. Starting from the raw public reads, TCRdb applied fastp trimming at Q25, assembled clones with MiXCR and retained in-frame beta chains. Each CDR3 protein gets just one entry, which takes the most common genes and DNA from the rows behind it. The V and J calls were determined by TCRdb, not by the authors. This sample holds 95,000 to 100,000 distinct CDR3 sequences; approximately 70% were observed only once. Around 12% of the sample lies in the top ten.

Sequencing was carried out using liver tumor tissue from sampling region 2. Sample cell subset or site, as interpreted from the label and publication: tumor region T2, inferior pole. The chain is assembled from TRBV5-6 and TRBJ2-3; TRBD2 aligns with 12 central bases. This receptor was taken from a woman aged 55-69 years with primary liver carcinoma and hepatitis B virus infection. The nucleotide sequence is TGTGCCAGCAGCTTGGTGCCACTAGCGGGAGGAGATACGCAGTATTTT. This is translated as CASSLVPLAGGDTQYF.